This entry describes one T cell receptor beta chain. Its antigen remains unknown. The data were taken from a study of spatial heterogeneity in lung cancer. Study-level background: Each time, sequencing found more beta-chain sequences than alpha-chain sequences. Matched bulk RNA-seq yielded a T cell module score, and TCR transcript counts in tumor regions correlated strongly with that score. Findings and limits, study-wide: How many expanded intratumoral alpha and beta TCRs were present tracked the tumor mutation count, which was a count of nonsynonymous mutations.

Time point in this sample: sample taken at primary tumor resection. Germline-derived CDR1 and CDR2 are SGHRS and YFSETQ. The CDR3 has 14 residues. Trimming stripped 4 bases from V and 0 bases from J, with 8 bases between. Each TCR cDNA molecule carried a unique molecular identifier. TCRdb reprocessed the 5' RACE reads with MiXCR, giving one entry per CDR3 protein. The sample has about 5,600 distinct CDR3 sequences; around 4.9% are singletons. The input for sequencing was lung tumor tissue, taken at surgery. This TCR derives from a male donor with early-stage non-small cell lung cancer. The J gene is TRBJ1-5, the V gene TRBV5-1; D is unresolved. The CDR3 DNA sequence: TGCGCCAGCAGCCCCGACGGTAGCAATCAGCCCCAGCATTTT. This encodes CASSPDGSNQPQHF.